Below, one T cell receptor (beta chain) is given with its context. Antigen specificity is unknown. The sample is drawn from a study of T cell repertoires and HLA-DP antigens. Across the study: CD4+ T cells were cocultured with HeLa cells expressing HLA-DP.

The protocol was immunoSEQ multiplex PCR, while the TCRdb copy is restricted to in-frame clones and leaves out a portion. The sample has about 73,000 clones, roughly 78% seen once. The V gene's germline CDR1 is MNHEY and CDR2 SMNVEV (reference sequence). This CDR3 has 16 amino acids. V gave up 3 bases and J gave up 0 bases, with 9 bases separating them. This TCR came from a man aged 55-75 years in good health and CMV-seronegative. Sequencing was carried out using CD4+ T cells from PBMCs. The gene calls are TRBV27 and TRBJ2-6; a possible D gene is TRBD2 (5 bases). This CDR3 is CASSLNSGSGANVLTF. CDR3 DNA: TGTGCCAGCAGTTTGAACAGCGGCTCTGGGGCCAACGTCCTGACTTTC. The full variable domain, with the rest looked up from reference TRBV27 and TRBJ2-6, is EAQVTQNPRYLITVTGKKLTVTCSQNMNHEYMSWYRQDPGLGLRQIYYSMNVEVTDKGDVPEGYKVSRKEKRNFPLILESPSPNQTSLYFCASSLNSGSGANVLTFGAGSRLTVL.